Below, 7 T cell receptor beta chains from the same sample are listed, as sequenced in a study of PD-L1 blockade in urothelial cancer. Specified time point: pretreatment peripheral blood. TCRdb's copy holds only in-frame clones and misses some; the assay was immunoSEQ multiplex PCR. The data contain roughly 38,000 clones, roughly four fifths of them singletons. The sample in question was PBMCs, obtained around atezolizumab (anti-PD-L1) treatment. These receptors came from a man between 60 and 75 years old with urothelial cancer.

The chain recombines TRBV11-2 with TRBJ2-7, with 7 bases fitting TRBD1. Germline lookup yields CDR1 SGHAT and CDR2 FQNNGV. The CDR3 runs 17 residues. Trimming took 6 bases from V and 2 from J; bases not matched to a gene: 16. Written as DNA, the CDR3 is TGTGCCAGCAGGACAGGGCTTTTCAACGTTCAAACCTACGAGCAGTACTTC. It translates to CASRTGLFNVQTYEQYF.

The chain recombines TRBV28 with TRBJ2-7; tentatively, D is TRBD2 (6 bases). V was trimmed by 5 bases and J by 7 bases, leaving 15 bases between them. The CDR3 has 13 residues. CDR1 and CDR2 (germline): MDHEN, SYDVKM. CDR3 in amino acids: CASSIPGEGEQYF. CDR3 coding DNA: TGTGCCAGCAGTATCCCGGGGGAAGGGGAGCAGTACTTC.

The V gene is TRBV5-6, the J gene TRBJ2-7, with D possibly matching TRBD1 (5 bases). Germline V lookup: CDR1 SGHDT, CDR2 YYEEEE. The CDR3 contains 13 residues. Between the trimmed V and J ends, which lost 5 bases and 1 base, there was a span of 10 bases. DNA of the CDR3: TGTGCCAGCAGTTTGACAGATTCCTACGAGCAGTACTTC. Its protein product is CASSLTDSYEQYF. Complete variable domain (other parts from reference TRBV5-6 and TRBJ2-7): DAGVTQSPTHLIKTRGQQVTLRCSPKSGHDTVSWYQQALGQGPQFIFQYYEEEERQRGNFPDRFSGHQFPNYSSELNVNALLLGDSALYLCASSLTDSYEQYFGPGTRLTVT.

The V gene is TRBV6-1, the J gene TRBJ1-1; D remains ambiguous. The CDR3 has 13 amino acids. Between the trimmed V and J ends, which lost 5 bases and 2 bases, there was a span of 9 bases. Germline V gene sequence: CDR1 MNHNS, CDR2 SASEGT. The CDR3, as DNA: TGTGCCAGCAGTACACAATCAAACACTGAAGCTTTCTTT. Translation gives CASSTQSNTEAFF.

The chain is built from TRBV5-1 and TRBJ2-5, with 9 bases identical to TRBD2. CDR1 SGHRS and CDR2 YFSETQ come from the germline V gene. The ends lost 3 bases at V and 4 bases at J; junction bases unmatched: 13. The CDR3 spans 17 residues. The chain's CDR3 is CASSWGTLAGLGETQYF. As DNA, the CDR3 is TGCGCCAGCAGCTGGGGGACCCTAGCGGGGCTGGGAGAGACCCAGTACTTC.

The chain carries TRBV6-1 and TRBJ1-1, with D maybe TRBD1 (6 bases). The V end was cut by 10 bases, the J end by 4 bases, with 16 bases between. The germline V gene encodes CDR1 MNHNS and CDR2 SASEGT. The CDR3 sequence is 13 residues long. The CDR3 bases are TGTGCCACCGACACAGGGATAGGCACTGAAGCTTTCTTT. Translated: CATDTGIGTEAFF.

This CDR3 is CASRATGIYGYTF. The CDR3 DNA reads as TGTGCCAGCAGGGCGACAGGGATCTATGGCTACACCTTC. V is TRBV6-1 and J is TRBJ1-2; 7 bases are shared with TRBD1. The J segment lost 4 bases and the V segment lost 6 bases, leaving 5 bases of the junction unmatched. The germline V gene encodes CDR1 MNHNS and CDR2 SASEGT. The CDR3 has 13 amino acids.